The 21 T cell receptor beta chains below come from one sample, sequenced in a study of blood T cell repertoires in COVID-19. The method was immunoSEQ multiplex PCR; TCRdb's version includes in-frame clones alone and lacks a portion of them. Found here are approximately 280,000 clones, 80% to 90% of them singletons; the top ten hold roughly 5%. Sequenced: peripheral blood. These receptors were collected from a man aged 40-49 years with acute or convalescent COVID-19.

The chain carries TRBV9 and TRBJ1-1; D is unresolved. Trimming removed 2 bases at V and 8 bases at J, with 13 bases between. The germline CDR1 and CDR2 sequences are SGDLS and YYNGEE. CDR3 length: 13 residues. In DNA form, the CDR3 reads TGTGCCAGCAGCGTTGGGCCCGGGGAAGAAGCTTTCTTT. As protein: CASSVGPGEEAFF.

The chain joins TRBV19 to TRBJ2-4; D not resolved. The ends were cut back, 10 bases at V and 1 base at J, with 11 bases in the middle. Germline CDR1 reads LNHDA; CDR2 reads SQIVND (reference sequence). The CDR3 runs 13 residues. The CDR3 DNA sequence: TGTGCCACCTCCTACCGGGCCAAAAACATTCAGTACTTC. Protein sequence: CATSYRAKNIQYF.

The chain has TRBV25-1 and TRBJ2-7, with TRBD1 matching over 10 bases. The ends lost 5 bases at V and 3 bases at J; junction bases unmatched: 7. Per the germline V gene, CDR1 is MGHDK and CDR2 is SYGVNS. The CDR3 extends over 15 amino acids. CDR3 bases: TGTGCCAGCAGTACTCCGGGACAGGGGATCTACGAGCAGTACTTC. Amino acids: CASSTPGQGIYEQYF.

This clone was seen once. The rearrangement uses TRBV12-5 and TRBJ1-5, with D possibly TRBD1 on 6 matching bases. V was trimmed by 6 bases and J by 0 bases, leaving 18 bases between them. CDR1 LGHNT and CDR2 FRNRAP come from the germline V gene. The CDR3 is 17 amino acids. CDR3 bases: TGTGCTAGTGGCCCCGGACAGACCGTTTATAGCAATCAGCCCCAGCATTTT. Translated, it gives CASGPGQTVYSNQPQHF. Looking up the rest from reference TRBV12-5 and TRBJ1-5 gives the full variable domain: DARVTQTPRHKVTEMGQEVTMRCQPILGHNTVFWYRQTMMQGLELLAYFRNRAPLDDSGMPKDRFSAEMPDATLATLKIQPSEPRDSAVYFCASGPGQTVYSNQPQHFGDGTRLSIL.

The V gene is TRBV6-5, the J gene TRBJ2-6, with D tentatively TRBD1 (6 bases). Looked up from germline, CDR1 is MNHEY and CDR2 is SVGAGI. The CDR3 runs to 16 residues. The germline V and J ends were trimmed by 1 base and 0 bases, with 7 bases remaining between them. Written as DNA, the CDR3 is TGTGCCAGCAGTTACTACAGGGCCTCTGGGGCCAACGTCCTGACTTTC. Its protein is CASSYYRASGANVLTF.

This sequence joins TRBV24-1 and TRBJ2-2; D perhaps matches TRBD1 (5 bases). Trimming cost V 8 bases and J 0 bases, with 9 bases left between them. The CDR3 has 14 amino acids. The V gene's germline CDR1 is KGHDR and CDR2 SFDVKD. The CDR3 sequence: CATMGPPNTGELFF. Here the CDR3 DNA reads TGTGCCACCATGGGGCCTCCGAACACCGGGGAGCTGTTTTTT.

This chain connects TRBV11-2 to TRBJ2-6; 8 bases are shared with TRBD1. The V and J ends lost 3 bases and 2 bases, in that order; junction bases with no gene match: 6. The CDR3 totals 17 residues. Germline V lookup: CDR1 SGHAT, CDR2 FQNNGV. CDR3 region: CASSFQRQGPGANVLTF. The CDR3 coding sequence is TGTGCCAGCAGCTTTCAAAGACAGGGGCCTGGGGCCAACGTCCTGACTTTC.

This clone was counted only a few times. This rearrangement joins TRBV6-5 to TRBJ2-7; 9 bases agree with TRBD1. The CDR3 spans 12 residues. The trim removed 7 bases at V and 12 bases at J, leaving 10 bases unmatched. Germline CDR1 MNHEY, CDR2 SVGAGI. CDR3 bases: TGTGCCAGCACGGGGACAGGGATAAACCCGTACTTC. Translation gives CASTGTGINPYF.

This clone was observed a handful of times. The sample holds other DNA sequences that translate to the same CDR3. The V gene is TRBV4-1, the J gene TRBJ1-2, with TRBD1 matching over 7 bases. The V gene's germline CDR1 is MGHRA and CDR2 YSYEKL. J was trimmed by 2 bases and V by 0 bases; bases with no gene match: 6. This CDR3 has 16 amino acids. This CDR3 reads CASSQEGQDPNYGYTF. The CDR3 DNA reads TGCGCCAGCAGCCAAGAAGGACAGGATCCCAACTATGGCTACACCTTC.

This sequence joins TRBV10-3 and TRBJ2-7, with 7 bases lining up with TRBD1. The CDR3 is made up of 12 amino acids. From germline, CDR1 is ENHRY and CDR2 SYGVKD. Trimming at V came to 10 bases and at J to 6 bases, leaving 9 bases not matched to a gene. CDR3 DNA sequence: TGTGCCACCCACCAAGGGGGCGGCGAGCAGTACTTC. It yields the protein CATHQGGGEQYF.

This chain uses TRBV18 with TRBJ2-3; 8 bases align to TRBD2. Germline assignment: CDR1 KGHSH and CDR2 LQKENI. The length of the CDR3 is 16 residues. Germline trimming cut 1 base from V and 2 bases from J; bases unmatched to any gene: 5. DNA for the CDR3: TGTGCCAGCTCACCACTTCAAGCGGGGGACACAGATACGCAGTATTTT. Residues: CASSPLQAGDTDTQYF.

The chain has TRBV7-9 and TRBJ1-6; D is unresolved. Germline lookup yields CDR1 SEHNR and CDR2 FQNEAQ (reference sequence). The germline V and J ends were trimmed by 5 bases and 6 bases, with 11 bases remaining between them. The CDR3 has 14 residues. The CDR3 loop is CASSLSDSNSPLHF. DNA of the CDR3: TGTGCCAGCAGCCTTTCCGACTCTAATTCACCCCTCCACTTT.

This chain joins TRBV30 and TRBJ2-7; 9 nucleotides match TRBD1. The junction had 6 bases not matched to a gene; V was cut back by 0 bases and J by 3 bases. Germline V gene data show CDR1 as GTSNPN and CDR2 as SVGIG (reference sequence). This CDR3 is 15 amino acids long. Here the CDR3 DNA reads TGTGCCTGGAGTGTACTTGGGACAGGGATCTACGAGCAGTACTTC. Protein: CAWSVLGTGIYEQYF.

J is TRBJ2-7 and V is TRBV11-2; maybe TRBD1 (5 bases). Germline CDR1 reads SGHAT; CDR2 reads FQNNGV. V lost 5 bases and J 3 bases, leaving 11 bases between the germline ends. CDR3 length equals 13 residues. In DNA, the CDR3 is TGTGCCAGCAGCCAATCAGACAGCTACGAGCAGTACTTC. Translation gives CASSQSDSYEQYF.

Here the CDR3 DNA reads TGTGCCAGTAGCAGAACAGGGGGAGGAAACACCATATATTTT. Protein sequence: CASSRTGGGNTIYF. J is TRBJ1-3 and V is TRBV19, with 8 bases matching TRBD1. CDR1 is LNHDA, CDR2 SQIVND, per germline (reference sequence). The CDR3 is 14 amino acids. V lost 6 bases to trimming and J lost 4 bases; unmatched junction nucleotides: 5.

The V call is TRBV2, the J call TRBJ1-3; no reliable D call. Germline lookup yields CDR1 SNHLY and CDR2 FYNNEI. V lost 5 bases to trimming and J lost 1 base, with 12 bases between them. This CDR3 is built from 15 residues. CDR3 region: CASSPEGRSGNTIYF. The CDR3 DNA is TGTGCCAGCAGTCCCGAGGGCCGATCTGGAAACACCATATATTTT.

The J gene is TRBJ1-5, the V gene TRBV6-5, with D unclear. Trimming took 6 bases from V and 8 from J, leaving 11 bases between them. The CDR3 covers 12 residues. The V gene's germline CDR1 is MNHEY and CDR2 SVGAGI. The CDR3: CASRPLAEPQHF. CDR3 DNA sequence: TGTGCCAGCAGACCCCTGGCGGAGCCCCAGCATTTT.

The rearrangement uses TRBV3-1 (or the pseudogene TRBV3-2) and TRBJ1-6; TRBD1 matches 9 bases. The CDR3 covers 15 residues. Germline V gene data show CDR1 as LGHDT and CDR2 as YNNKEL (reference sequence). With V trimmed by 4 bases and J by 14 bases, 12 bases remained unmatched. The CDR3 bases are TGTGCCAGCAGCCCATGGGGGACAGGGACCCCATCCCTCCACTTT. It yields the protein CASSPWGTGTPSLHF.

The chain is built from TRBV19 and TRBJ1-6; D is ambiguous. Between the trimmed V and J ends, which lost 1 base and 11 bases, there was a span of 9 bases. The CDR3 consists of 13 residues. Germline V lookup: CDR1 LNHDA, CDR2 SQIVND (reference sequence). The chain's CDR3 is CASSIALTTPLHF. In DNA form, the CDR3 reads TGTGCCAGTAGTATAGCGCTGACAACACCCCTCCACTTT.

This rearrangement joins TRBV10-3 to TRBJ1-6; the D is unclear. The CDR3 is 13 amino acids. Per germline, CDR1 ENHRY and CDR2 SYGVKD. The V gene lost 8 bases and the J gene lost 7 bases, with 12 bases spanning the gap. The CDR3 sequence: CAIGSTGNSPLHF. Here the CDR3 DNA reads TGTGCCATCGGGTCAACGGGAAATTCACCCCTCCACTTT.

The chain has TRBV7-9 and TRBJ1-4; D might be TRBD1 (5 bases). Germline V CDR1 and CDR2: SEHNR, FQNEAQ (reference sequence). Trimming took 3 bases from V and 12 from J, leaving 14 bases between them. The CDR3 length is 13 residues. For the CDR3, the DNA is TGTGCCAGCAGCTTGGACGGAGGGACGGAACTGTTTTTT. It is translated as CASSLDGGTELFF.